These 25 T cell receptor beta chains originate from one sample sequenced in a study of monozygotic twins with inflammatory bowel disease. TCRdb re-called the 5' RACE reads, yielding one record per CDR3 amino acid sequence without DNA. The sample has approximately 340,000 distinct CDR3 sequences. The specimen was blood. All receptors come from a human donor with ulcerative colitis or Crohn's disease, or a healthy co-twin of an affected twin (not recorded which).

The chain couples TRBV6-5 to TRBJ2-5; there is no DNA to check the TCRdb D call of TRBD1. Germline CDR1 is MNHEY and CDR2 is SVGAGI. There are 15 residues in the CDR3. The CDR3 sequence is CASSNPPQGYETQYF.

The V gene is TRBV7-3, the J gene TRBJ2-5. CDR1 is SGHTA, CDR2 FQGTGA, per germline. There are 13 residues in the CDR3. The CDR3 reads CASSLNSKETQYF.

The chain links TRBV11-2 to TRBJ2-1; without DNA, the TCRdb call of TRBD1 cannot be checked. The V gene's germline CDR1 is SGHAT and CDR2 FQNNGV. The CDR3 runs 12 residues. The CDR3 here is CASSGGGNEQFF.

J is TRBJ2-3 and V is TRBV3-1. Germline CDR1 is LGHDT and CDR2 is YNNKEL (reference sequence). The CDR3 spans 13 residues. CDR3 sequence: CASSQDWGDTQYF.

This chain links TRBV7-2 with TRBJ1-4. Germline loops: CDR1 SGHTA, CDR2 FQGNSA. The CDR3 contains 15 residues. CDR3 sequence reads: CASSYPKGGGEKLFF.

The chain is built from TRBV12-3 or TRBV12-4 and TRBJ1-2; absent DNA, TCRdb's TRBD1 call cannot be checked. This CDR3 has 13 residues. The CDR3 reads CASSFHRNYGYTF.

The chain carries TRBV7-9 and TRBJ1-6; TCRdb designates TRBD1, a call that cannot be tested without DNA. This CDR3 comprises 15 residues. Germline-derived CDR1 and CDR2 are SEHNR and FQNEAQ (reference sequence). The CDR3 spells CASSQLTGLGSPLHF.

J is TRBJ2-6 and V is TRBV5-1; TCRdb names TRBD1, which stays unverified in the absence of DNA. This CDR3 contains 16 residues. Per germline, CDR1 SGHRS and CDR2 YFSETQ. Here the CDR3 reads CASSFDRVSGANVLTF.

J is TRBJ2-7 and V is TRBV20-1; lacking DNA, the TRBD2 call made by TCRdb goes unchecked. Germline loops: CDR1 DFQATT, CDR2 SNEGSKA (reference sequence). This CDR3 spans 14 amino acids. CDR3 region: CSARPGLAVYEQYF.

The chain uses TRBV30 and TRBJ1-2; TCRdb calls TRBD1, which cannot be checked without DNA. The length of the CDR3 is 14 residues. Germline V lookup: CDR1 GTSNPN, CDR2 SVGIG (reference sequence). CDR3 protein: CAWSYGGAGYGYTF.

V gene TRBV29-1 combines with J gene TRBJ2-1. The CDR3 is 12 amino acids. CDR1 SQVTM and CDR2 ANQGSEA come from the germline V gene. Here the CDR3 reads CSVGESYNEQFF.

This chain uses TRBV14 with TRBJ1-1. The CDR3 contains 12 residues. Germline-derived CDR1 and CDR2 are SGHDN and FVKESK. The CDR3 here is CASSRPTTEAFF.

The chain uses TRBV30 and TRBJ1-5. This CDR3 is 13 amino acids long. Looked up from germline, CDR1 is GTSNPN and CDR2 is SVGIG (reference sequence). CDR3: CAWSRSENQPQHF.

V is TRBV4-3 and J is TRBJ1-4. The CDR3 consists of 14 residues. Germline V gives CDR1 LGHNA, CDR2 YSLEER. The CDR3: CASSQDWLNEKLFF.

The genes are TRBV29-1 and TRBJ2-1; TCRdb designates TRBD2, a call that cannot be tested without DNA. This CDR3 has 12 amino acids. The germline gives CDR1 SQVTM, CDR2 ANQGSEA. CDR3 sequence reads: CSDMTEVGEQFF.

The genes are TRBV20-1 and TRBJ2-1. Looked up from germline, CDR1 is DFQATT and CDR2 is SNEGSKA (reference sequence). This CDR3 is 13 amino acids long. CDR3 in amino acids: CSAKRRSYNEQFF.

This CDR3 is CASSLRKTSGGGYNEQFF. The chain couples TRBV5-6 to TRBJ2-1; the D gene TCRdb calls, TRBD2, cannot be checked with no DNA. Per germline, CDR1 SGHDT and CDR2 YYEEEE. This CDR3 contains 18 residues.

The V and J genes are TRBV3-1 and TRBJ1-3. This CDR3 has 13 residues. The germline V gene encodes CDR1 LGHDT and CDR2 YNNKEL (reference sequence). The CDR3 spells CASSRSVGNTIYF.

J is TRBJ2-2 and V is TRBV27; TCRdb names TRBD1, which stays unverified in the absence of DNA. The CDR3 has 16 amino acids. CDR1 and CDR2 (germline): MNHEY, SMNVEV (reference sequence). The CDR3 is CASSFLRGRGTGELFF.

The genes are TRBV25-1 and TRBJ2-5; TCRdb designates TRBD1, a call that cannot be tested without DNA. This CDR3 is 16 amino acids long. The germline CDR1 and CDR2 sequences are MGHDK and SYGVNS. Here the CDR3 reads CASSDASSVPQETQYF.

The chain has TRBV5-1 and TRBJ2-5; the D call from TCRdb, TRBD1, cannot be confirmed without DNA. The CDR3 has 18 residues. Germline values: CDR1 SGHRS, CDR2 YFSETQ. Here the CDR3 reads CASSLAGGILSFQETQYF. The full variable domain, its missing parts supplied by reference TRBV5-1 and TRBJ2-5, is KAGVTQTPRYLIKTRGQQVTLSCSPISGHRSVSWYQQTPGQGLQFLFEYFSETQRNKGNFPGRFSGRQFSNSRSEMNVSTLELGDSALYLCASSLAGGILSFQETQYFGPGTRLLVL.

The J gene is TRBJ1-1, the V gene TRBV20-1; checking the TCRdb D call of TRBD1 is not possible without DNA. Germline assignment: CDR1 DFQATT and CDR2 SNEGSKA (reference sequence). The CDR3 is made up of 14 amino acids. The CDR3 region is CSARQQGKNTEAFF.

CDR3 loop: CASRAGATSISYEQYF. This rearrangement joins TRBV12-3 or TRBV12-4 to TRBJ2-7; the D call of TRBD1 rests on TCRdb alone, since no DNA is present to check it. There are 16 residues in the CDR3.

The chain uses TRBV6-5 and TRBJ2-5; TCRdb picks TRBD1, but there is no DNA to check that call. Germline lookup yields CDR1 MNHEY and CDR2 SVGAGI. CDR3 length: 15 amino acids. The CDR3: CASSYGQGVRETQYF.

The J gene is TRBJ2-7, the V gene TRBV10-3; TCRdb outputs TRBD2, but without DNA this stays unchecked. The CDR3 loop spans 14 amino acids. Germline loops: CDR1 ENHRY, CDR2 SYGVKD. CDR3 residues: CAITGGNHSYEQYF.